This note documents a single T cell receptor beta chain sequence. The antigen remains unidentified. The V end was cut by 5 bases, the J end by 8 bases, with 18 bases between. Germline-derived CDR1 and CDR2 are LNHDA and SQIVND (reference sequence). This CDR3 spans 14 amino acids. The data are from a study of T cell responses to AZD1222 COVID-19 vaccine. Profiled with immunoSEQ multiplex PCR; TCRdb holds only in-frame clones, not every one. The profile shows 130,000 to 150,000 clones, 90% of them singletons. The study, taken as a whole, reports: Within unmutated variant regions lay the reported targets of nearly half of spike-specific TCRs. Spike-spanning, vaccine-associated CD4 TCRs were dominant at 160-218 and 743-854.

The receptor was isolated from an adult in good health. The genes are TRBV19 and TRBJ1-2, with a weak D call TRBD1 (6 bases). Material: peripheral blood, obtained on day 0 of AZD1222 vaccination. CDR3 residues: CASSLSGVGGGYTF. CDR3 DNA sequence: TGTGCCAGTAGTCTTTCCGGGGTCGGGGGCGGCTACACCTTC.